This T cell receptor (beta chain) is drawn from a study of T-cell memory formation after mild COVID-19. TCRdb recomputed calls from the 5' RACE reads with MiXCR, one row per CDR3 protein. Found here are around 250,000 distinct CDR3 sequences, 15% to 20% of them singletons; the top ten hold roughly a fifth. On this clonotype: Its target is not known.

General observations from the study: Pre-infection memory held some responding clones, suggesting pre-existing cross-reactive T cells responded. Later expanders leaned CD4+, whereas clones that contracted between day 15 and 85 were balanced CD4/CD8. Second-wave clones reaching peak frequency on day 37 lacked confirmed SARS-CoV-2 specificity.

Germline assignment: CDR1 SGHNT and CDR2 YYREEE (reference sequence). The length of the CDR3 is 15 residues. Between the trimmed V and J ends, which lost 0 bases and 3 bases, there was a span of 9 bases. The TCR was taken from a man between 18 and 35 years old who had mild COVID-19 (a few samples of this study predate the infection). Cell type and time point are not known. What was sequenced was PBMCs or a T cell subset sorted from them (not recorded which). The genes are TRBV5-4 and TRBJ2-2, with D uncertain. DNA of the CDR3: TGTGCCAGCAGCTTGGGTCAAGATTACACCGGGGAGCTGTTTTTT. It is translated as CASSLGQDYTGELFF.